The 26 T cell receptor beta chains below all came from one sample that was sequenced in a study of T cell repertoires in cytomegalovirus infection. TCRdb reprocessed the reads with MiXCR, giving one entry per CDR3 protein. Here the sample spans around 750,000 distinct CDR3 sequences, about 31% being singletons. Their antigens remain unidentified. The specimen was cultured CD8+ T cells from PBMCs, collected from culture after CMV antigen stimulation. The source is a human donor in good health (CMV status not recorded). Some clones in this sample may be carry-over from other donors' samples.

The chain is built from TRBV4-1 and TRBJ1-4; TRBD1 aligns across 7 bases. Germline CDR1 reads MGHRA; CDR2 reads YSYEKL. Trimming at V came to 4 bases and at J to 2 bases, leaving 10 bases not matched to a gene. The CDR3 totals 17 residues. CDR3 in amino acids: CASSPRAPGQTNEKLFF. The CDR3 DNA reads as TGCGCCAGCAGCCCGCGAGCCCCGGGACAGACTAATGAAAAACTGTTTTTT.

The chain couples TRBV7-2 to TRBJ2-1; TRBD2 matches 8 bases. Germline CDR1 and CDR2: SGHTA and FQGNSA. V lost 3 bases, J lost 7 bases, and 5 bases stayed unmatched. The CDR3 spans 14 residues. The CDR3 loop reads CASSFPGGLNEQFF. The DNA of the CDR3 is TGTGCCAGCAGCTTTCCGGGGGGGCTGAATGAGCAGTTCTTC.

The chain uses TRBV7-9 and TRBJ2-7; no clear D. The CDR3 covers 13 residues. Germline V CDR1 and CDR2: SEHNR, FQNEAQ (reference sequence). The CDR3 reads CTTQQRLFYEQYF. CDR3 bases: TGTACCACACAGCAGAGGCTATTCTACGAGCAGTACTTC.

This clonotype was seen repeatedly, ten times or more. CDR3 in amino acids: CASRSTGAVTGELFF. CDR3 DNA sequence: TGTGCCAGCAGGTCGACAGGGGCGGTCACCGGGGAGCTGTTTTTT. V usage is TRBV25-1 and J usage is TRBJ2-2; 8 bases align to TRBD1. Unmatched junction bases numbered 7, after V lost 6 bases and J lost 4 bases. Germline loops: CDR1 MGHDK, CDR2 SYGVNS. The CDR3 runs to 15 residues.

This clonotype has a handful of counts. The V gene is TRBV6-6, the J gene TRBJ2-7; D is unresolved. V shed 0 bases and J shed 6 bases, with 3 bases lying between them. The germline CDR1 and CDR2 sequences are MNHNY and SVGAGI (reference sequence). The CDR3 length is 11 residues. The CDR3 reads CASSYSTEQYV. In DNA form, the CDR3 reads TGTGCCAGCAGTTACTCGACCGAGCAGTACGTC.

Regarding this clonotype: The junction does not match germline at one end; this may be a read error. The chain couples TRBV7-9 to TRBJ2-5; 8 nucleotides match TRBD1. This CDR3 contains 15 residues. Germline-derived CDR1 and CDR2 are SEHNR and FQNEAQ (reference sequence). The CDR3 DNA reads as TGTGCCAACAGCTTCTGGACAGGGCTACAAGAGACCCAGTACTTC. It specifies CANSFWTGLQETQYF. Based on the CDR3 plus reference TRBV7-9 and TRBJ2-5, the full variable domain is DTGVSQNPRHKITKRGQNVTFRCDPISEHNRLYWYRQTLGQGPEFLTYFQNEAQLEKSRLLSDRFSAERPKGSFSTLEIQRTEQGDSAMYLCANSFWTGLQETQYFGPGTRLLVL.

This rearrangement joins TRBV7-9 to TRBJ1-2; no definite D call. This CDR3 is built from 13 residues. V shed 1 base and J shed 4 bases, with 7 bases lying between them. Germline values: CDR1 SEHNR, CDR2 FQNEAQ (reference sequence). The CDR3 coding sequence is TGTGCCAGCAGCTTAGGAGACTTCTATGGCTACACCTTC. This sequence encodes CASSLGDFYGYTF. The full variable domain, rest sourced from reference TRBV7-9 and TRBJ1-2, is DTGVSQNPRHKITKRGQNVTFRCDPISEHNRLYWYRQTLGQGPEFLTYFQNEAQLEKSRLLSDRFSAERPKGSFSTLEIQRTEQGDSAMYLCASSLGDFYGYTFGSGTRLTVV.

The gene calls are TRBV4-1 and TRBJ1-1; 7 bases agree with TRBD1. The CDR3 is 13 residues long. Germline assignment: CDR1 MGHRA and CDR2 YSYEKL. The V segment lost 5 bases and the J segment 6 bases; nucleotides outside the gene matches: 6. CDR3 residues: CASSEGASPEAFF. CDR3 nucleotide sequence: TGCGCCAGCAGCGAGGGGGCGTCCCCTGAAGCTTTCTTT.

This clonotype was detected a few times. The chain is built from TRBV7-9 and TRBJ2-3, with TRBD2 matching over 7 bases. The germline V gene has CDR1 SEHNR and CDR2 FQNEAQ (reference sequence). With 5 bases clipped from V and 6 bases from J, the junction kept 8 bases outside the gene matches. CDR3 size: 14 residues. The CDR3 protein is CASSPMGGHDTQYF. CDR3 nucleotides: TGTGCCAGCAGCCCCATGGGAGGGCACGATACGCAGTATTTT. The full variable domain, its missing parts supplied by reference TRBV7-9 and TRBJ2-3, is DTGVSQNPRHKITKRGQNVTFRCDPISEHNRLYWYRQTLGQGPEFLTYFQNEAQLEKSRLLSDRFSAERPKGSFSTLEIQRTEQGDSAMYLCASSPMGGHDTQYFGPGTRLTVL.

V is TRBV15 and J is TRBJ1-5; D not resolved. Trimming removed 1 base at V and 3 bases at J, with 4 bases between. The germline CDR1 and CDR2 sequences are LNHNV and YYDKDF (reference sequence). The CDR3 length is 13 residues. The DNA of the CDR3 is TGTGCCACCAGCAGAGTCACCAATCAGCCCCAGCATTTT. It yields the protein CATSRVTNQPQHF.

This sequence joins TRBV6-5 and TRBJ2-2; D not resolved. CDR1 and CDR2 (germline): MNHEY, SVGAGI. Between the trimmed V and J ends, which lost 5 bases and 2 bases, there was a span of 18 bases. The CDR3 covers 17 residues. The CDR3 DNA follows: TGTGCCAGCAGTCAAGCCGACACCCCGTTTAACACCGGGGAGCTGTTTTTT. Translation gives CASSQADTPFNTGELFF.

The rearrangement links TRBV7-9 to TRBJ1-5; no definite D call. Germline-derived CDR1 and CDR2 are SEHNR and FQNEAQ (reference sequence). The ends were cut back, 1 base at V and 0 bases at J, with 19 bases in the middle. The length of the CDR3 is 19 residues. The CDR3 coding sequence is TGTGCCAGCAGCTTAGAGATTGGGTTCAGGCGAGCTAGCAATCAGCCCCAGCATTTT. It yields the protein CASSLEIGFRRASNQPQHF.

The rearrangement links TRBV7-9 to TRBJ1-2, with D hard to call. This CDR3 has 15 residues. V was pared by 5 bases and J by 4 bases, with 17 bases between. Germline CDR1 and CDR2: SEHNR and FQNEAQ (reference sequence). The CDR3 coding sequence is TGTGCCAGCAGCCCCAGGCGGGGTCCGGCCTATGGCTACACCTTC. Amino acid sequence: CASSPRRGPAYGYTF.

This clonotype was detected many times. The genes are TRBV27 and TRBJ1-5, with 7 bases matching TRBD1. The CDR3 has 14 residues. V was clipped by 6 bases and J by 3 bases; unmatched bases: 5. Germline CDR1 MNHEY, CDR2 SMNVEV (reference sequence). The CDR3 spells CASSFGTDNQPQHF. The CDR3 nucleotides are TGTGCCAGCAGCTTCGGGACAGACAATCAGCCCCAGCATTTT.

This clonotype has just a few counts. The chain has TRBV4-1 and TRBJ2-6; 9 positions agree with TRBD1. Germline values: CDR1 MGHRA, CDR2 YSYEKL. Trimming removed 3 bases from V and 3 bases from J; junction bases left unmatched: 15. The CDR3 sequence is 20 residues long. CDR3 nucleotide sequence: TGCGCCAGCAGCCACGAACTCGGGACAGGGTGGTATAATGGGGCCAACGTCCTGACTTTC. Translated: CASSHELGTGWYNGANVLTF.

This chain uses TRBV7-8 with TRBJ1-1; TRBD1 matches at 7 bases. In germline, CDR1 is SGHVS, CDR2 FQNEAQ. Unmatched junction bases numbered 8, after V lost 5 bases and J lost 5 bases. The CDR3 spans 14 residues. CDR3 coding DNA: TGTGCCAGCAGCCAACCACAGGGGATAACTGAAGCTTTCTTT. It specifies CASSQPQGITEAFF.

The V gene is TRBV4-1, the J gene TRBJ2-1; D uncertain. V gave up 0 bases and J gave up 8 bases, with 5 bases separating them. The CDR3 spans 12 residues. Germline CDR1 and CDR2: MGHRA and YSYEKL. CDR3 loop: CASSQDGDEQFF. The CDR3 nucleotides read TGCGCCAGCAGCCAAGATGGCGATGAGCAGTTCTTC.

This clonotype was observed a handful of times. Compared with germline, one end of the junction differs, possibly owing to a read error. The CDR3, as DNA: TGTGCCAGCAGCTCTGAGGCTTTCTTT. Protein product: CASSSEAFF. The chain employs TRBV7-6 and TRBJ1-1; D is unresolved. Germline loops: CDR1 SGHVS, CDR2 FNYEAQ. This CDR3 region has 9 residues.

This clonotype was seen a handful of times. The V and J genes are TRBV7-2 and TRBJ1-1; tentative D call: TRBD1 (6 bases). This CDR3 has 14 amino acids. Trimming left V 3 bases short and J 6 bases short, with 14 bases between. Germline V gene sequence: CDR1 SGHTA, CDR2 FQGNSA. CDR3 DNA sequence: TGTGCCAGCAGCTTTAGGGGGGGGCGTGCTGAAGCTTTCTTT. Translating gives CASSFRGGRAEAFF.

V is TRBV25-1 and J is TRBJ2-6; D remains ambiguous. V was shortened by 4 bases and J by 0 bases, with 10 bases between the two germline ends. The CDR3 sequence is 16 residues long. From germline, CDR1 is MGHDK and CDR2 SYGVNS. The chain's CDR3 is CASSVRVPSGANVLTF. The CDR3 DNA follows: TGTGCCAGCAGTGTCAGAGTACCCTCTGGGGCCAACGTCCTGACTTTC.

The chain links TRBV28 to TRBJ2-5, with TRBD1 matching over 7 bases. The CDR3 length is 14 residues. The V gene's germline CDR1 is MDHEN and CDR2 SYDVKM. Losses at the gene ends were 5 bases for V and 1 base for J; bases not matched to a gene: 4. For the CDR3, the DNA is TGTGCCAGCAGTCCGGACAGGTTCCAAGAGACCCAGTACTTC. Translated, it gives CASSPDRFQETQYF.

The chain links TRBV2 to TRBJ1-6; 9 bases fit TRBD1. Germline V CDR1 and CDR2: SNHLY, FYNNEI. The trim removed 6 bases at V and 0 bases at J, leaving 15 bases unmatched. The CDR3 totals 20 residues. This chain's CDR3 is CASSQKGQGTTSSYNSPLHF. As DNA, the CDR3 is TGTGCCAGCAGCCAAAAGGGACAGGGCACAACGAGCTCCTATAATTCACCCCTCCACTTT.

This clonotype was recorded a few times. The chain is built from TRBV5-4 and TRBJ2-7, with 7 nucleotides matching TRBD1. Germline V CDR1 and CDR2: SGHNT, YYREEE (reference sequence). Trimming cost V 0 bases and J 6 bases; bases outside gene matches: 9. CDR3 length: 15 amino acids. The DNA for the CDR3 is TGTGCCAGCAGCTTGGCCCCGGGACAGACCGGCGAGCAGTACTTC. This codes for CASSLAPGQTGEQYF.

The rearrangement uses TRBV5-6 and TRBJ1-1, with unresolved D. The CDR3 is made up of 12 amino acids. V shed 4 bases and J shed 1 base, with 5 bases lying between them. Germline CDR1 is SGHDT and CDR2 is YYEEEE. The CDR3 bases are TGTGCCAGCAGCGATCAGAACACTGAAGCTTTCTTT. This encodes CASSDQNTEAFF.

This clonotype was detected many times. J is TRBJ1-6 and V is TRBV4-1, with 7 bases identical to TRBD1. The V and J ends lost 4 bases and 9 bases, in that order; junction bases with no gene match: 12. CDR1 and CDR2 (germline): MGHRA, YSYEKL. This CDR3 is built from 16 residues. The CDR3 bases are TGCGCCAGCAGCCTGGCCGTGGACAGGAGAGGTTCACCCCTCCACTTT. Translation: CASSLAVDRRGSPLHF.

This clonotype has more than one count but fewer than ten. The CDR3 reads CASSFNEGFWDEQFF. CDR3 DNA: TGTGCCAGCAGTTTCAACGAGGGCTTTTGGGATGAGCAGTTCTTC. The chain links TRBV6-5 to TRBJ2-1; D is perhaps TRBD2 (5 bases). Trimming stripped 4 bases from V and 8 bases from J, with 18 bases between. Germline lookup yields CDR1 MNHEY and CDR2 SVGAGI. CDR3 size: 15 residues.